Following are 24 T cell receptor beta chains from one sample sequenced in a study of cytotoxic CD8 clonotypes in ibrutinib-treated CLL (dated by TCRdb to about 2021). The library was generated by the immunoSEQ multiplex PCR assay. Entries here come from immuneACCESS through TCRdb and include only in-frame sequences with V and J called. Some clones fail to appear in such tables; in the studies checked, an unresolved V gene covers under half of the shortfall, and the cause of the remainder is unknown. In this sample the table shows roughly 250,000 clones, 70% of which occur a single time. In total, the top ten clones hold less than 20% of the sample. What the time point label conveys for this sample: 24 months on ibrutinib. This material consisted of PBMCs, taken after 24 months of ibrutinib treatment. These receptors were collected from a human donor with chronic lymphocytic leukemia.

J is TRBJ2-7 and V is TRBV18, with TRBD1 matching 7 bases. This CDR3 comprises 15 residues. With 3 bases clipped from V and 0 bases from J, the junction kept 5 bases outside the gene matches. Germline V CDR1 and CDR2: KGHSH, LQKENI. The CDR3 coding sequence is TGTGCCAGCTCACCGGGGACAGTGGGCTCCTACGAGCAGTACTTC. Translation gives CASSPGTVGSYEQYF.

The chain employs TRBV11-2 and TRBJ2-5; 7 nucleotides match TRBD1. CDR1 is SGHAT and CDR2 is FQNNGV in the germline V gene. This CDR3 region has 13 residues. J was trimmed by 5 bases and V by 0 bases; bases with no gene match: 0. Here the CDR3 DNA reads TGTGCCAGCAGCTTAGACAGGGGGGAGACCCAGTACTTC. The encoded protein is CASSLDRGETQYF.

The gene calls are TRBV29-1 and TRBJ1-4; possible D gene TRBD1, 6 bases. This CDR3 is built from 13 residues. V lost 7 bases, J lost 5 bases, and 14 bases lay in between. CDR1 is SQVTM and CDR2 is ANQGSEA in the germline V gene. CDR3 DNA sequence: TGCAGCGCCACAGGACAGAGCAATGAAAAACTGTTTTTT. Residues: CSATGQSNEKLFF. Variable domain in full (rest from reference TRBV29-1 and TRBJ1-4): SAVISQKPSRDICQRGTSLTIQCQVDSQVTMMFWYRQQPGQSLTLIATANQGSEATYESGFVIDKFPISRPNLTFSTLTVSNMSPEDSSIYLCSATGQSNEKLFFGSGTQLSVL.

V is TRBV28 and J is TRBJ2-5; 8 bases are a match to TRBD1. The germline CDR1 and CDR2 sequences are MDHEN and SYDVKM. The V segment lost 8 bases and the J segment 5 bases; nucleotides outside the gene matches: 4. This CDR3 is built from 12 residues. CDR3 region: CASSTGGETQYF. The CDR3, as DNA: TGTGCCAGCTCAACAGGGGGGGAGACCCAGTACTTC. The whole variable domain, filled in from reference TRBV28 and TRBJ2-5, reads DVKVTQSSRYLVKRTGEKVFLECVQDMDHENMFWYRQDPGLGLRLIYFSYDVKMKEKGDIPEGYSVSREKKERFSLILESASTNQTSMYLCASSTGGETQYFGPGTRLLVL.

This clone was detected only once. The V and J genes are TRBV11-3 and TRBJ2-1, with D perhaps matching TRBD1 (6 bases). The germline CDR1 and CDR2 sequences are SGHNT and YENEEA. The V end was cut by 0 bases, the J end by 3 bases, with 12 bases between. The length of the CDR3 is 16 residues. CDR3 amino acids: CASSLDQGTIYNEQFF. The CDR3 DNA reads as TGTGCCAGCAGCTTAGATCAGGGGACAATCTACAATGAGCAGTTCTTC.

This clone was detected only once. This chain joins TRBV7-2 and TRBJ2-5; D gene uncertain. The V end lost 4 bases, the J end lost 5 bases, and 8 bases lay between the germline ends. Germline lookup yields CDR1 SGHTA and CDR2 FQGNSA. The CDR3 consists of 12 residues. CDR3 bases: TGTGCCAGCAGCTCTTTCCGGGAGACCCAGTACTTC. Protein sequence: CASSSFRETQYF.

This chain connects TRBV29-1 to TRBJ1-5, with a tentative D call TRBD1 (6 bases). The V gene lost 4 bases and the J gene lost 6 bases, with 16 bases spanning the gap. The CDR3 spans 14 residues. CDR1 and CDR2 (germline): SQVTM, ANQGSEA. DNA for the CDR3: TGCAGCGTTGCGACGGGGGCGCTGGGTCAGCCCCAGCATTTT. Its protein is CSVATGALGQPQHF.

V usage is TRBV28 and J usage is TRBJ1-2; D is ambiguous. The V end lost 3 bases, the J end lost 8 bases, and 10 bases lay between the germline ends. Germline CDR1 and CDR2: MDHEN and SYDVKM. The CDR3 extends over 12 amino acids. The CDR3 here is CASSLGGRGYTF. CDR3 bases: TGTGCCAGCAGTTTGGGAGGGCGAGGCTACACCTTC.

This clone is a singleton in its sample. J is TRBJ1-5 and V is TRBV6-5, with unresolved D. The CDR3 runs 14 residues. V gave up 2 bases and J gave up 2 bases, with 7 bases separating them. In germline, CDR1 is MNHEY, CDR2 SVGAGI. In nucleotides, the CDR3 is TGTGCCAGCAGTTACACGGTGGGCAATCAGCCCCAGCATTTT. This codes for CASSYTVGNQPQHF.

This clone was found a few times. This chain connects TRBV13 to TRBJ1-2; a weak D match, TRBD1 (5 bases). CDR1 is PRHDT and CDR2 is FYEKMQ in the germline V gene (reference sequence). V lost 2 bases and J lost 7, with 14 bases in between. The CDR3 is 14 amino acids. The CDR3 DNA sequence: TGTGCCAGCAGCTTACGGGACTCCCTGTCTGGCTACACCTTC. Protein: CASSLRDSLSGYTF. The variable domain in full, with the rest retrieved from reference TRBV13 and TRBJ1-2, is AAGVIQSPRHLIKEKRETATLKCYPIPRHDTVYWYQQGPGQDPQFLISFYEKMQSDKGSIPDRFSAQQFSDYHSELNMSSLELGDSALYFCASSLRDSLSGYTFGSGTRLTVV.

This rearrangement joins TRBV25-1 to TRBJ1-4, with D maybe TRBD1 (5 bases). V lost 8 bases, J lost 2 bases, and 9 bases lay in between. Per germline, CDR1 MGHDK and CDR2 SYGVNS. The CDR3 consists of 13 residues. DNA of the CDR3: TGTGCCAGCCTAGGGGAGACTAATGAAAAACTGTTTTTT. Protein: CASLGETNEKLFF. Full variable domain (rest looked up from reference TRBV25-1 and TRBJ1-4): EADIYQTPRYLVIGTGKKITLECSQTMGHDKMYWYQQDPGMELHLIHYSYGVNSTEKGDLSSESTVSRIRTEHFPLTLESARPSHTSQYLCASLGETNEKLFFGSGTQLSVL.

This chain connects TRBV28 to TRBJ2-2; D uncertain. Trimming pared 7 bases from V and 2 bases from J, leaving 5 bases between. CDR1 and CDR2 (germline): MDHEN, SYDVKM. The CDR3 covers 12 residues. The CDR3 sequence is CASMSNTGELFF. CDR3 in DNA: TGTGCCAGCATGAGCAACACCGGGGAGCTGTTTTTT. Full variable domain (rest looked up from reference TRBV28 and TRBJ2-2): DVKVTQSSRYLVKRTGEKVFLECVQDMDHENMFWYRQDPGLGLRLIYFSYDVKMKEKGDIPEGYSVSREKKERFSLILESASTNQTSMYLCASMSNTGELFFGEGSRLTVL.

This clone was observed a few times. The chain is built from TRBV2 and TRBJ1-2, with D hard to call. Looked up from germline, CDR1 is SNHLY and CDR2 is FYNNEI. The V end lost 10 bases, the J end lost 3 bases, and 15 bases lay between the germline ends. The CDR3 loop spans 13 amino acids. CDR3 sequence: CANEFQPDYGYTF. The CDR3 bases are TGTGCCAACGAGTTTCAGCCAGACTATGGCTACACCTTC.

The rearrangement uses TRBV2 and TRBJ1-2, with D tentatively TRBD1 (5 bases). The CDR3 length is 10 residues. V shed 8 bases and J shed 6 bases, with 7 bases lying between them. Germline loops: CDR1 SNHLY, CDR2 FYNNEI. Written as DNA, the CDR3 is TGTGCCAGCTCAGGGCATGGCTACACCTTC. Its translation is CASSGHGYTF.

V usage is TRBV7-2 and J usage is TRBJ1-4; D might be TRBD1 (5 bases). The CDR3 totals 12 residues. With 3 bases removed from V and 14 bases from J, the gap between germline ends came to 13 bases. Germline CDR1 is SGHTA and CDR2 is FQGNSA. This chain's CDR3 is CASSLRQGTLFF. The CDR3 nucleotides read TGTGCCAGCAGCTTGAGGCAGGGAACGCTGTTTTTT. Using reference TRBV7-2 and TRBJ1-4 for the parts outside the CDR3, the full variable domain is GAGVSQSPSNKVTEKGKDVELRCDPISGHTALYWYRQSLGQGLEFLIYFQGNSAPDKSGLPSDRFSAERTGGSVSTLTIQRTQQEDSAVYLCASSLRQGTLFFGSGTQLSVL.

This chain connects TRBV7-9 to TRBJ1-2; 8 nucleotides align to TRBD1. The CDR3 length is 16 residues. CDR1 SEHNR and CDR2 FQNEAQ come from the germline V gene (reference sequence). V trimming: 5 bases; J trimming: 2 bases; junction bases outside the gene matches: 10. The CDR3 reads CASSAWTGSFNYGYTF. The CDR3 bases are TGTGCCAGCAGCGCCTGGACAGGGAGTTTCAACTATGGCTACACCTTC.

This chain links TRBV10-2 with TRBJ2-1, with unresolved D. Trimming cost V 6 bases and J 4 bases, with 7 bases left between them. Germline CDR1 WSHSY, CDR2 SAAADI. The CDR3 is 12 amino acids. CDR3 protein: CASRAAYNEQFF. CDR3 sequence (DNA): TGCGCCAGCAGGGCAGCATACAATGAGCAGTTCTTC.

This CDR3 is CASSQVSVLRISLGANVLTF. The CDR3 bases are TGCGCCAGCAGCCAAGTCTCGGTCCTAAGGATTTCTCTGGGGGCCAACGTCCTGACTTTC. This chain uses TRBV4-3 with TRBJ2-6; D uncertain. V lost 1 base and J 4 bases, leaving 23 bases between the germline ends. The CDR3 has 20 residues. Germline CDR1 and CDR2: LGHNA and YSLEER.

The gene calls are TRBV28 and TRBJ2-7; 7 bases fit TRBD1. V lost 6 bases to trimming and J lost 1 base; unmatched junction nucleotides: 6. Germline V gene sequence: CDR1 MDHEN, CDR2 SYDVKM. This CDR3 comprises 14 residues. Written as DNA, the CDR3 is TGTGCCAGCAGCTTGACAGGGAGATCCTACGAGCAGTACTTC. Its protein is CASSLTGRSYEQYF.

In this sample, this clone turned up once. V is TRBV28 and J is TRBJ1-5; TRBD1 is a possible D gene (6 bases). V was clipped by 5 bases and J by 6 bases, with 23 bases between them. From germline, CDR1 is MDHEN and CDR2 SYDVKM. This CDR3 is 17 amino acids long. This chain's CDR3 is CASSPPWTVRGGQPQHF. Written as DNA, the CDR3 is TGTGCCAGCAGTCCCCCATGGACAGTTCGGGGCGGTCAGCCCCAGCATTTT.

This clone was recorded once. The gene calls are TRBV9 and TRBJ2-3; no reliable D call. CDR1 is SGDLS, CDR2 YYNGEE, per germline. This CDR3 contains 13 residues. Trimming took off 0 bases at V and 7 bases at J, with 9 bases between the two ends. The CDR3 loop is CASSVGPDNTQYF. The CDR3 DNA reads as TGTGCCAGCAGCGTAGGCCCGGATAATACGCAGTATTTT.

Only one count was recorded for this clone. The V call is TRBV7-9, the J call TRBJ1-1, with a weak D call TRBD1 (5 bases). In germline, CDR1 is SEHNR, CDR2 FQNEAQ (reference sequence). The length of the CDR3 is 14 residues. Trimming removed 5 bases at V and 0 bases at J, with 10 bases between. CDR3 nucleotide sequence: TGTGCCAGCAGCCTCCGGGGCATGAACACTGAAGCTTTCTTT. The encoded protein is CASSLRGMNTEAFF.

V and J are TRBV9 and TRBJ1-5, with a tentative D call TRBD1 (5 bases). The V gene's germline CDR1 is SGDLS and CDR2 YYNGEE. CDR3 length: 13 residues. V lost 0 bases and J 7 bases, leaving 8 bases between the germline ends. For the CDR3, the DNA is TGTGCCAGCAGCGTAGGGGGGGAACAGCCCCAGCATTTT. Its protein is CASSVGGEQPQHF.

The genes are TRBV7-9 and TRBJ2-6; D perhaps matches TRBD1 (5 bases). This CDR3 is built from 15 residues. CDR1 is SEHNR, CDR2 FQNEAQ, per germline (reference sequence). V lost 5 bases, J lost 3 bases, and 11 bases lay in between. The CDR3 protein is CASSPDRVGANVLTF. DNA of the CDR3: TGTGCCAGCAGCCCAGACAGAGTTGGGGCCAACGTCCTGACTTTC.